The clone carrying this T cell receptor (beta chain) has only a few counts. The data derive from a study of T-cell memory formation after mild COVID-19. Whole-study context: Across donors, TCR clusters were largely donor specific.

TCRdb re-derived calls from the 5' RACE reads in MiXCR, one entry per CDR3 protein. Among around 340,000 distinct CDR3 sequences listed, roughly an eighth were seen once. Germline V gene lookup returns CDR1 MGHRA and CDR2 YSYEKL. V was trimmed by 0 bases and J by 5 bases, leaving 8 bases between them. The CDR3 length is 13 residues. This chain uses TRBV4-1 with TRBJ2-7; no clear D. Sequencing was done on a sample of PBMCs or a T cell subset sorted from them (not recorded which). The TCR originated in a man aged 18 to 29 who had mild COVID-19 (a few samples of this study predate the infection). Cell type and time point are not known. The CDR3 region is CASSQEMVDEQYF. In DNA form, the CDR3 reads TGCGCCAGCAGCCAAGAGATGGTTGACGAGCAGTACTTC.